This T cell receptor beta chain was captured in a study of T cell responses to AZD1222 COVID-19 vaccine. General study results and limits: Epitopes outside B.1.351 and B.1.1.7 mutated regions reportedly drew nearly half of spike TCRs. The sample set comprised mostly white British donors with more females, and clonal diversity was possibly underestimated. Vaccine-associated CD4 TCRs ranged over spike, dominating at 160-218 and 743-854. With two AZD1222 doses given, Spike-specific TCR breadth and depth both rose.

The CDR3 sequence is 15 residues long. Germline lookup yields CDR1 SGHTA and CDR2 FQGNSA. Trimming left V 3 bases short and J 0 bases short, with 11 bases between. The repertoire was sequenced with immunoSEQ multiplex PCR; TCRdb's copy has only in-frame clones and lacks some. In the table there are 70,000 to 95,000 clones, 75% to 95% of which are singletons. Comments on this clone: The antigen is not known.

This clonotype was sampled from an adult who received the AZD1222 COVID-19 vaccine. Sequences were derived from peripheral blood, sampled 28 days after the second AZD1222 dose. The chain links TRBV7-2 to TRBJ1-1; D possibly corresponds to TRBD1 (6 bases). The CDR3 here is CASSFRRGMNTEAFF. The CDR3 DNA reads TGTGCCAGCAGCTTTCGGAGGGGGATGAACACTGAAGCTTTCTTT.